These T cell receptor beta chains were read from a single sample in a study of T cell clonotyping in hematopoietic cell transplantation. Using immunoSEQ multiplex PCR, the repertoire was profiled, and TCRdb retains in-frame clones only, with some absent. The table lists roughly 37,000 clones, 75% to 90% of them singletons. The sequencing sample was made of peripheral blood mononuclear cells. The source of these receptors is a woman aged 40-49 years in good health. Some clones in this sample may be carry-over from other donors' samples. The CDR3 runs from the conserved cysteine through the conserved F or W. A D gene is named only where the DNA matches it firmly. Size values are once, few and many counts, or a class for expanded clones, and some rows have none.

clone_size: .; d_call: .; v_call: TRBV11-2; j_call: TRBJ2-6; cdr3_nt: TGTGCCAGCAGCTTCCGGGGGACGGGCGGGGCCAACGTCCTGACTTTC; cdr3_aa: CASSFRGTGGANVLTF
clone_size: .; d_call: TRBD2; v_call: TRBV30; j_call: TRBJ2-3; cdr3_nt: TGTGCCTGGAGTCCGCGGACTAGCGGGAGGAAAGATACGCAGTATTTT; cdr3_aa: CAWSPRTSGRKDTQYF
clone_size: .; d_call: TRBD1; v_call: TRBV5-1; j_call: TRBJ1-1; cdr3_nt: TGCGCCAGCAGCGGAGACAGGGGGATGAACACTGAAGCTTTCTTT; cdr3_aa: CASSGDRGMNTEAFF
clone_size: .; d_call: .; v_call: TRBV4-2; j_call: TRBJ1-2; cdr3_nt: TGTGCCAGCAGCCAAGATTTGGTAATGAGCTATGGCTACACCTTC; cdr3_aa: CASSQDLVMSYGYTF
clone_size: .; d_call: TRBD1; v_call: TRBV9; j_call: TRBJ1-1; cdr3_nt: TGTGCCAGCAGCGGGGTAGGGACAGTGAACACTGAAGCTTTCTTT; cdr3_aa: CASSGVGTVNTEAFF
clone_size: few; d_call: TRBD1; v_call: TRBV28; j_call: TRBJ1-1; cdr3_nt: TGTGCCAGCAGTTTGCCGACAGGGGGTTACATGAACACTGAAGCTTTCTTT; cdr3_aa: CASSLPTGGYMNTEAFF
clone_size: few; d_call: TRBD1; v_call: TRBV5-1; j_call: TRBJ2-7; cdr3_nt: TGCGCCAGCAGCCGGGGACAGGGTCCCTACGAGCAGTACTTC; cdr3_aa: CASSRGQGPYEQYF
clone_size: .; d_call: .; v_call: TRBV2; j_call: TRBJ1-2; cdr3_nt: TGTGCCAGCAGTGAAAAGGGGAATGTCTATGGCTACACCTTC; cdr3_aa: CASSEKGNVYGYTF
clone_size: .; d_call: .; v_call: TRBV28; j_call: TRBJ2-2; cdr3_nt: TGTGCCAGCCAAAGTTGGCGGCGTGGGGAGCTGTTTTTT; cdr3_aa: CASQSWRRGELFF
clone_size: .; d_call: TRBD1; v_call: TRBV28; j_call: TRBJ1-3; cdr3_nt: TGTGCCAGCAGCTCCCCGGCAGGGGGCAAAGACACCATATATTTT; cdr3_aa: CASSSPAGGKDTIYF
clone_size: .; d_call: .; v_call: TRBV14; j_call: TRBJ1-2; cdr3_nt: TGTGCCAGCAGCCCACGTCGGCAGACCTATGGCTACACCTTC; cdr3_aa: CASSPRRQTYGYTF
clone_size: .; d_call: .; v_call: TRBV5-1; j_call: TRBJ1-1; cdr3_nt: TGCGCCAGCACTAGGGCAGGGACGAACACTGAAGCTTTCTTT; cdr3_aa: CASTRAGTNTEAFF
clone_size: .; d_call: TRBD1; v_call: TRBV7-2; j_call: TRBJ1-2; cdr3_nt: TGTGCCAGCAGGTCAGGGGGTCCCTCAAACCTTTATGGCTACACCTTC; cdr3_aa: CASRSGGPSNLYGYTF
clone_size: .; d_call: .; v_call: TRBV5-1; j_call: TRBJ2-5; cdr3_nt: TGCGCCAGCAGCTTGGGGGGTTCAGAGACCCAGTACTTC; cdr3_aa: CASSLGGSETQYF
clone_size: .; d_call: .; v_call: TRBV4-2; j_call: TRBJ2-7; cdr3_nt: TGTGCCAGCAGCCAAGATTTGGGAGCGCTCACAGAGTGGTACTTC; cdr3_aa: CASSQDLGALTEWYF
clone_size: .; d_call: TRBD2; v_call: TRBV11-3; j_call: TRBJ2-1; cdr3_nt: TGTGCCAGCAGCTTAGGTCTAGCGGGAGTCTACAATGAGCAGTTCTTC; cdr3_aa: CASSLGLAGVYNEQFF
clone_size: .; d_call: .; v_call: TRBV2; j_call: TRBJ2-1; cdr3_nt: TGTGCCAGCAGTCCTGGGCGCCTCAATGAGCAGTTCTTC; cdr3_aa: CASSPGRLNEQFF
clone_size: .; d_call: .; v_call: TRBV5-4; j_call: TRBJ1-2; cdr3_nt: TGTGCCAGCAGCTTGTATGGGGGAGAGTATGGCTACACCTTC; cdr3_aa: CASSLYGGEYGYTF
clone_size: .; d_call: TRBD2; v_call: TRBV28; j_call: TRBJ2-5; cdr3_nt: TGTGCCAGCAGTTTATGGGCTAGCGGGAGACAGACCCAGTACTTC; cdr3_aa: CASSLWASGRQTQYF
clone_size: .; d_call: .; v_call: TRBV25-1; j_call: TRBJ2-7; cdr3_nt: TGTGCCAGCAGTGAATGGGGCAGCTACGAGCAGTACTTC; cdr3_aa: CASSEWGSYEQYF
clone_size: .; d_call: TRBD2; v_call: TRBV11-2; j_call: TRBJ2-7; cdr3_nt: TGTGCCAGCAGCTTAGATCGAAGCGGGGGTACCTACGAGCAGTACTTC; cdr3_aa: CASSLDRSGGTYEQYF
clone_size: .; d_call: TRBD1; v_call: TRBV5-1; j_call: TRBJ2-7; cdr3_nt: TGCGCCAGCAGTTTGGCGACCCCGGGACAGGGAGGCGAGCAGTACTTC; cdr3_aa: CASSLATPGQGGEQYF
clone_size: .; d_call: .; v_call: TRBV30; j_call: TRBJ1-1; cdr3_nt: TGTGCCTGGGGAGATGGGTTCACTGAAGCTTTCTTT; cdr3_aa: CAWGDGFTEAFF
clone_size: once; d_call: .; v_call: TRBV28; j_call: TRBJ1-1; cdr3_nt: TGTGCCAGCAGTCGCCGAACAGGGAGGAACACTGAAGCTTTCTTT; cdr3_aa: CASSRRTGRNTEAFF
clone_size: .; d_call: .; v_call: TRBV6-1; j_call: TRBJ1-5; cdr3_nt: TGTGCCAGCAGTGAAGGGAATCAGCCCCAGCATTTT; cdr3_aa: CASSEGNQPQHF
clone_size: .; d_call: TRBD1; v_call: TRBV7-3; j_call: TRBJ1-2; cdr3_nt: TGTGCCAGCAGCGCAGGAGGGACAGGGGCCTACTCTGGCTACACCTTC; cdr3_aa: CASSAGGTGAYSGYTF
clone_size: few; d_call: .; v_call: TRBV2; j_call: TRBJ1-2; cdr3_nt: TGTGACCGGCGCCAACGGGGCTACACCTTC; cdr3_aa: CDRRQRGYTF
clone_size: .; d_call: TRBD1; v_call: TRBV5-1; j_call: TRBJ1-1; cdr3_nt: TGCGCCAGCAGCTGGACAGGGGTGAAGACTGAAGCTTTCTTT; cdr3_aa: CASSWTGVKTEAFF
clone_size: .; d_call: .; v_call: TRBV19; j_call: TRBJ2-1; cdr3_nt: TGTGCCAGTAGTATAGAAGCGGGCAATGAGCAGTTCTTC; cdr3_aa: CASSIEAGNEQFF
clone_size: once; d_call: TRBD1; v_call: TRBV7-3; j_call: TRBJ1-1; cdr3_nt: TGTGCCAGCAGCAAAGGGACAGACACTGAAGCTTTCTTT; cdr3_aa: CASSKGTDTEAFF
clone_size: .; d_call: TRBD2; v_call: TRBV6-6; j_call: TRBJ2-5; cdr3_nt: TGTGCGTCTAGCGGATCCTCCCAAGAGACCCAGTACTTC; cdr3_aa: CASSGSSQETQYF
clone_size: few; d_call: TRBD1; v_call: TRBV7-2; j_call: TRBJ1-3; cdr3_nt: TGTGCCAGCAGCGTTACAGGGGGCGAAAAACATTTT; cdr3_aa: CASSVTGGEKHF
clone_size: .; d_call: .; v_call: TRBV15; j_call: TRBJ1-2; cdr3_nt: TGTGCCACCAGCAGAGAGCGACAGACAGTCTATGGCTACACCTTC; cdr3_aa: CATSRERQTVYGYTF
clone_size: .; d_call: TRBD1; v_call: TRBV5-1; j_call: TRBJ1-2; cdr3_nt: TGCGCCAGCAGCTTATTACAGGGGGCGAAGGGCTACACCTTC; cdr3_aa: CASSLLQGAKGYTF
clone_size: .; d_call: .; v_call: TRBV7-6; j_call: TRBJ2-7; cdr3_nt: TGTGCCAGCAGCTTAGTGGCGAAAGCGGAGCAGTACTTC; cdr3_aa: CASSLVAKAEQYF